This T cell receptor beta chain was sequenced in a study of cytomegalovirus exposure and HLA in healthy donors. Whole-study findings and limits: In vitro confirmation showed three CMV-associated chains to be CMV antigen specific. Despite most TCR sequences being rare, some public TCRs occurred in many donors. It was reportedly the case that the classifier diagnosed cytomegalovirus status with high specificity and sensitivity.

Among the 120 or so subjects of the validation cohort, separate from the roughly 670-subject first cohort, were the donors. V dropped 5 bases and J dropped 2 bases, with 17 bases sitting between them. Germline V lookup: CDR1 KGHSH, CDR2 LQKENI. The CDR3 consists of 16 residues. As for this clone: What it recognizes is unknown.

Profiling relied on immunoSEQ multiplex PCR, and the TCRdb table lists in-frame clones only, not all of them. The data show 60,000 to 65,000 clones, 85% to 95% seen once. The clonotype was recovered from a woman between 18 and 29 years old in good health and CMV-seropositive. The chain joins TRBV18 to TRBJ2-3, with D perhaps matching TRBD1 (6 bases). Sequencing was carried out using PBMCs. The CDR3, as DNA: TGTGCCAGCTCATCAAAAAGCCCAGGGGTCACAGATACGCAGTATTTT. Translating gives CASSSKSPGVTDTQYF.